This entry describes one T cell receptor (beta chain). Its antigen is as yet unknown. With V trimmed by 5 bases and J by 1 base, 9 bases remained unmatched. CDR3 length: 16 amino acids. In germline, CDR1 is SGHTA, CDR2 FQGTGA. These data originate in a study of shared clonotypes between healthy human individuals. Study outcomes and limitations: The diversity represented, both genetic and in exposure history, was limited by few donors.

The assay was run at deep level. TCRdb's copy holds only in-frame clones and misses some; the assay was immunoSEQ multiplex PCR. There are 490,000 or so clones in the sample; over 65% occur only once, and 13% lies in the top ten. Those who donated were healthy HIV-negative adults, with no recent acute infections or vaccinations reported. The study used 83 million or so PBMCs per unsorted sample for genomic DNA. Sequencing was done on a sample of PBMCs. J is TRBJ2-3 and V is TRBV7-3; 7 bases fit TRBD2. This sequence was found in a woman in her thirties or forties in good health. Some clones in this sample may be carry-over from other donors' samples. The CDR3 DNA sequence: TGTGCCAGCAGCCTCCAGGGCGGGAGAGGCACAGATACGCAGTATTTT. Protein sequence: CASSLQGGRGTDTQYF.